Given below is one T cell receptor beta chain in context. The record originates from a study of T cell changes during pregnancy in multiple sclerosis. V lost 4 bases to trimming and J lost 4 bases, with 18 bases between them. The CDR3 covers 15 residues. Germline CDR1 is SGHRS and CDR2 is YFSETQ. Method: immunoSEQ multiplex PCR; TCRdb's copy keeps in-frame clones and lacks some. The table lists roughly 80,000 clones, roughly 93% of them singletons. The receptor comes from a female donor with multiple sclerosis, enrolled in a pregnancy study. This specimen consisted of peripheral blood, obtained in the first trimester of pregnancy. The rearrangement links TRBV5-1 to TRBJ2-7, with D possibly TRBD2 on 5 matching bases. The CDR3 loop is CASSPVFEGGYEQYF. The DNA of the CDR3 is TGCGCCAGCAGCCCTGTTTTCGAGGGTGGGTACGAGCAGTACTTC.